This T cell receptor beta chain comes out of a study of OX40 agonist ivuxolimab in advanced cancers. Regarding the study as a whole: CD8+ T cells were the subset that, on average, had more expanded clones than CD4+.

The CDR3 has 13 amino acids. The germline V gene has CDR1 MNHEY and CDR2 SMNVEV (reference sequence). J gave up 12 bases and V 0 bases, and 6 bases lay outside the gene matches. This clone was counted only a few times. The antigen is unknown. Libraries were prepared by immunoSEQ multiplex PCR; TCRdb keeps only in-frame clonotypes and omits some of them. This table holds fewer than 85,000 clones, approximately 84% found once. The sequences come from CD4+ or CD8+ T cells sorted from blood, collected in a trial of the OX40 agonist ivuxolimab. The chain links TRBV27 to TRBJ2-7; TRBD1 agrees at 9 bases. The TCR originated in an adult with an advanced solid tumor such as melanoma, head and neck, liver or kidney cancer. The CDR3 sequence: CASSLSPTGGSYF. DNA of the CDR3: TGTGCCAGCAGTTTATCGCCGACAGGGGGGTCGTACTTC.